The T cell receptor beta chain described here comes from a study of response to subunit inactivated influenza vaccine. In its sample, this clonotype was seen many times. Its cognate antigen is unknown. At one boundary the junction diverges from the germline segment, which might be a read error. Germline V lookup: CDR1 SSHAT, CDR2 FNYEAQ (reference sequence). This CDR3 contains 13 residues. Study results and caveats: Authors suggested seasonal influenza vaccinations each recruit few new T cells.

MiXCR was run by TCRdb on the RT-PCR reads, yielding one entry per CDR3 protein. In the table there are 430,000 or so distinct CDR3 sequences, about 10% of which are singletons. Here the sequenced sample was PBMCs from blood, taken 40 to 50 days after vaccination. The rearrangement joins TRBV7-7 to TRBJ2-3; tentatively, D is TRBD1 (6 bases). The source of this sequence is a man aged 50 to 60 who received an inactivated influenza vaccine. Here the CDR3 reads CASSSTGRDTQYF. In nucleotides, the CDR3 is TGTGCTAGCAGTTCAACAGGGAGAGATACGCAGTATTTT.